The sequence of this T cell receptor (beta chain) was determined in a study of T cell changes during pregnancy in multiple sclerosis. Here immunoSEQ multiplex PCR was the method, and the copy in TCRdb shows in-frame clones only, minus some. Here the sample spans 20,000 to 25,000 clones, approximately 86% being singletons. The CDR3 is 15 amino acids. Trimming took off 3 bases at V and 0 bases at J, with 11 bases between the two ends. CDR1 SGHDN and CDR2 FVKESK come from the germline V gene. V and J are TRBV14 and TRBJ1-1, with a weak D call TRBD1 (6 bases). Sequences were derived from CD4+ T cells from peripheral blood mononuclear cells, sampled in the first trimester of pregnancy. The source of this sequence is a female donor in good health, enrolled as a control in a pregnancy study. The CDR3 coding sequence is TGTGCCAGCAGCCACGGACAGCAATTGAACACTGAAGCTTTCTTT. Translation gives CASSHGQQLNTEAFF.